Included here is one TCR beta chain sequence, with context. Its antigen is still unknown. In the PCR, 60 Vbeta and 13 Jbeta primers were used. Sequenced by immunoSEQ multiplex PCR; TCRdb stores in-frame clones only, minus some. The top ten clones hold 4% to 5% of a sample with roughly 83,000 clones, approximately 75% of them seen once. These data belong to a study of cytomegalovirus exposure and HLA in healthy donors. On the study more broadly: Prior work identified 100 million to 130 million unique TCR beta sequences in about 179 million T cells.

CDR3 length: 16 residues. J was trimmed by 9 bases and V by 4 bases; bases with no gene match: 9. Per the germline V gene, CDR1 is SGHTA and CDR2 is FQGTGA. Study-wide results and caveats: A missense variant in DCLRE1C was later tied to TCR beta V- and J-gene trimming. CMV serostatus was the only immune exposure information that was available.

Sequenced input: PBMCs. This clonotype was obtained from a man aged 55 to 70 in good health and CMV-seronegative. The chain carries TRBV7-3 and TRBJ2-1; TRBD2 matches 13 bases. The CDR3 DNA follows: TGTGCCAGCAGCTCGATACTAGCGGGGGGGGGCGGTGAGCAGTTCTTC. Its protein product is CASSSILAGGGGEQFF.